This T cell receptor (beta chain) derives from a study of T cell responses to AZD1222 COVID-19 vaccine. Of note for this clone: The antigen is unknown.

Sequencing was performed with immunoSEQ multiplex PCR; in TCRdb, only in-frame clones are kept and a portion is missing. The data hold 100,000 to 120,000 clones, with roughly 93% observed a single time. The CDR3 spans 16 residues. V lost 4 bases and J lost 4; bases outside the gene matches: 7. Germline V gives CDR1 MNHEY, CDR2 SVGAGI. General study findings and limits: A reported finding is that nearly half of spike-specific TCRs target unmutated variant regions.

It was second doses at about 4 or about 12 weeks that were pooled. The chain carries TRBV6-5 and TRBJ1-5; TRBD1 agrees at 10 bases. The receptor's source is an adult who received the AZD1222 COVID-19 vaccine. Material: peripheral blood, obtained 28 days after the second AZD1222 dose. Here the CDR3 reads CASSSRQGAGNQPQHF. The DNA of the CDR3 is TGTGCCAGCAGTTCGAGACAGGGGGCTGGTAATCAGCCCCAGCATTTT.